Here is one TCR beta chain with its context. The data belong to a study of blood T cell repertoires in COVID-19. Trimming shortened V by 2 bases and J by 2 bases, and 14 bases separated the two germline ends. The CDR3 spans 15 residues. From germline, CDR1 is SGHRS and CDR2 YFSETQ. Data came from immunoSEQ multiplex PCR; TCRdb stores just in-frame clones and leaves some out. The sample consists of about 300,000 clones, about nine tenths of them appearing once. The V and J genes are TRBV5-1 and TRBJ2-7; D may be TRBD1 (7 bases). The receptor comes from a man in his late teens or twenties with active or convalescent COVID-19. Sequenced sample: peripheral blood. CDR3 in amino acids: CASSFWRDRPYEQYF. The CDR3 bases are TGCGCCAGCAGCTTTTGGCGGGACAGACCCTACGAGCAGTACTTC.